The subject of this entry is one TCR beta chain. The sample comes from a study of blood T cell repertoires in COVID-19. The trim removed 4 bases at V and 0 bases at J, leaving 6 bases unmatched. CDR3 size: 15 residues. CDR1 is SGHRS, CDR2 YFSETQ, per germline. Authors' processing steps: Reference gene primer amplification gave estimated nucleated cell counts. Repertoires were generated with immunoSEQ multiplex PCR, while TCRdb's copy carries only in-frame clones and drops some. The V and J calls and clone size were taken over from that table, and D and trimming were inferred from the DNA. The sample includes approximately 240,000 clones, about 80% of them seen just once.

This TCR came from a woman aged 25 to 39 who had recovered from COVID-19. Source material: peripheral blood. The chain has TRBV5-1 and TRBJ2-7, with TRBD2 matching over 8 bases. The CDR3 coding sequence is TGCGCCAGCAGCCCGGGCGGGGGGAGCTCCTACGAGCAGTACTTC. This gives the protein CASSPGGGSSYEQYF.